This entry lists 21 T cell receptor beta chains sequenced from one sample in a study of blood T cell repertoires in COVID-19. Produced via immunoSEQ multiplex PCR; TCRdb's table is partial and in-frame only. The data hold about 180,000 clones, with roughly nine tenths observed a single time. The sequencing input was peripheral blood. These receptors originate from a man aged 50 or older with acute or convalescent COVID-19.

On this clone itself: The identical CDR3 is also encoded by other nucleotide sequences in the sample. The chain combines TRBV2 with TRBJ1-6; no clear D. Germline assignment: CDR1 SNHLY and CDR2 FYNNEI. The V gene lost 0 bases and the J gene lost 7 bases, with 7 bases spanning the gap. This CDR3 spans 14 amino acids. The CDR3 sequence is CASSEARLNSPLHF. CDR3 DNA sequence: TGTGCCAGCAGTGAAGCGAGGCTAAATTCACCCCTCCACTTT.

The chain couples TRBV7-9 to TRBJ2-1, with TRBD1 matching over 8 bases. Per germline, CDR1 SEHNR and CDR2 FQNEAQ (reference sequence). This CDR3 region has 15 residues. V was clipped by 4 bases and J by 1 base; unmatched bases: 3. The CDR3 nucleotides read TGTGCCAGCAGCTCAGGGGGCGTGTCCTACAATGAGCAGTTCTTC. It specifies CASSSGGVSYNEQFF.

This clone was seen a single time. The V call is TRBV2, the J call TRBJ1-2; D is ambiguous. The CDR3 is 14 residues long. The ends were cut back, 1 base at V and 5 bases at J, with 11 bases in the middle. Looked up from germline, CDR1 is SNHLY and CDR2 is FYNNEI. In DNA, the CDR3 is TGTGCCAGCAGTGAAGACAGAATATCGTATGGCTACACCTTC. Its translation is CASSEDRISYGYTF.

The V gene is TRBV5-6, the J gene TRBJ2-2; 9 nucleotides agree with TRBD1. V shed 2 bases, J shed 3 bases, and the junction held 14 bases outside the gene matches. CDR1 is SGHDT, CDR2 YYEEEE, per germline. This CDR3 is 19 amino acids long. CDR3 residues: CASSFGSIFTGGYTGELFF. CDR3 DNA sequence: TGTGCCAGCAGCTTTGGCTCTATATTCACAGGGGGCTACACCGGGGAGCTGTTTTTT.

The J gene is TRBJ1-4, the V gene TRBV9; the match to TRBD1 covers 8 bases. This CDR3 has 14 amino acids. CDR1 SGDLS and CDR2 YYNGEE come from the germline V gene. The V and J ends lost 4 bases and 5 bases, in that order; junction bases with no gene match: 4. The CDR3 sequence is CASSLGDRNEKLFF. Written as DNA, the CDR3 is TGTGCCAGCAGCCTCGGGGACAGGAATGAAAAACTGTTTTTT.

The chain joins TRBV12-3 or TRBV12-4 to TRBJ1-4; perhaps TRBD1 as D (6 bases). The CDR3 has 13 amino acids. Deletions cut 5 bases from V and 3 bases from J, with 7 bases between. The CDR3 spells CASSGQSNEKLFF. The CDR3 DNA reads TGTGCCAGCAGTGGACAGTCTAATGAAAAACTGTTTTTT.

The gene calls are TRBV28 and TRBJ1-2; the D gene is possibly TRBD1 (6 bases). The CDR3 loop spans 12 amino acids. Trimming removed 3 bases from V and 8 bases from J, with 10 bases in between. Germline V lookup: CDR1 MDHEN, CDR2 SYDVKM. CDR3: CASSFPGHGYTF. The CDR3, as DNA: TGTGCCAGCAGTTTTCCGGGACACGGCTACACCTTC.

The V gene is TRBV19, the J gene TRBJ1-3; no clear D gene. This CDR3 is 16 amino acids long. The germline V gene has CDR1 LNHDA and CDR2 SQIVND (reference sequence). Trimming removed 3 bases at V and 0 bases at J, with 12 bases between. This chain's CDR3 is CASSISRSFSGNTIYF. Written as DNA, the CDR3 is TGTGCCAGTAGTATCTCTAGATCCTTCTCTGGAAACACCATATATTTT.

The CDR3 sequence is CSVGPGVGAGELFF. The CDR3 bases are TGCAGCGTTGGACCAGGGGTTGGGGCCGGGGAGCTGTTTTTT. The chain joins TRBV29-1 to TRBJ2-2; possible D gene TRBD1, 6 bases. The length of the CDR3 is 14 residues. V dropped 4 bases and J dropped 6 bases, with 15 bases sitting between them. The germline CDR1 and CDR2 sequences are SQVTM and ANQGSEA.

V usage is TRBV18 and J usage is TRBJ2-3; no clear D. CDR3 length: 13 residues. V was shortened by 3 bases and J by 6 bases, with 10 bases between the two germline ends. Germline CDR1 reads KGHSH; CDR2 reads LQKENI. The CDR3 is CASSPPERDTQYF. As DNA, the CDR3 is TGTGCCAGCTCACCCCCGGAGAGGGATACGCAGTATTTT.

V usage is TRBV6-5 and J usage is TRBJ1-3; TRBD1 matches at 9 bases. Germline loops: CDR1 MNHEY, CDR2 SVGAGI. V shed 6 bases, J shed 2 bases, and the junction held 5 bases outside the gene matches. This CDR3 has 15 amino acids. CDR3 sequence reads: CASSWDREPGNTIYF. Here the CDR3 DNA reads TGTGCCAGCAGCTGGGACAGGGAACCTGGAAACACCATATATTTT.

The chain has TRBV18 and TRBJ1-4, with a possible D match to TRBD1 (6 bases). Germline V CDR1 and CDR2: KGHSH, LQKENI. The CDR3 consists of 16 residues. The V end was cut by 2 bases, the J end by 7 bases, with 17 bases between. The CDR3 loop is CASSPNQAQGGEKLFF. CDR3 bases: TGTGCCAGCTCACCAAACCAAGCACAGGGCGGTGAAAAACTGTTTTTT.

The CDR3 bases are TGTGCCTGGAGTCTCGGGCAGGGGGCTCGATATGGCTACACCTTC. It encodes CAWSLGQGARYGYTF. The chain combines TRBV30 with TRBJ1-2; 8 bases are a match to TRBD1. Looked up from germline, CDR1 is GTSNPN and CDR2 is SVGIG (reference sequence). The CDR3 spans 15 residues. The junction had 10 bases not matched to a gene; V was cut back by 2 bases and J by 5 bases. The whole variable domain, filled in from reference TRBV30 and TRBJ1-2, reads SQTIHQWPATLVQPVGSPLSLECTVEGTSNPNLYWYRQAAGRGLQLLFYSVGIGQISSEVPQNLSASRPQDRQFILSSKKLLLSDSGFYLCAWSLGQGARYGYTFGSGTRLTVV.

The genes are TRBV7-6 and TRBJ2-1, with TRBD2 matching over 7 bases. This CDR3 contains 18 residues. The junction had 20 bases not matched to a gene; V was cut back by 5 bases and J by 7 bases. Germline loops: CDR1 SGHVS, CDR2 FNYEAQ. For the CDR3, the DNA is TGTGCCAGCAGCCCGGAGGAGGGTTGGCGGGGGATAGGGAATGAGCAGTTCTTC. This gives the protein CASSPEEGWRGIGNEQFF.

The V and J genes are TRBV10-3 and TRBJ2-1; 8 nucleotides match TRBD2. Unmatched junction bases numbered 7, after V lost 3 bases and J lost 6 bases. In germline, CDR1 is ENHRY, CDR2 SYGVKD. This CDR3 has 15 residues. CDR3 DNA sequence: TGTGCCATCAGTGATAGCGGGGCCATCTCCAATGAGCAGTTCTTC. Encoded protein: CAISDSGAISNEQFF.

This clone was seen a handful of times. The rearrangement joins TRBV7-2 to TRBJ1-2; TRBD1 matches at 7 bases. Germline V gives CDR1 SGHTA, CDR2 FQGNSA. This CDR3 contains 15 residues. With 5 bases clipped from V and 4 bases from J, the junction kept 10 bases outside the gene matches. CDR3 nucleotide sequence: TGTGCCAGCAGCACTGGCCAACAGGGGATCTATGGCTACACCTTC. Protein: CASSTGQQGIYGYTF. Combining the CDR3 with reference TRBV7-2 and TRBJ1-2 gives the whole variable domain GAGVSQSPSNKVTEKGKDVELRCDPISGHTALYWYRQSLGQGLEFLIYFQGNSAPDKSGLPSDRFSAERTGGSVSTLTIQRTQQEDSAVYLCASSTGQQGIYGYTFGSGTRLTVV.

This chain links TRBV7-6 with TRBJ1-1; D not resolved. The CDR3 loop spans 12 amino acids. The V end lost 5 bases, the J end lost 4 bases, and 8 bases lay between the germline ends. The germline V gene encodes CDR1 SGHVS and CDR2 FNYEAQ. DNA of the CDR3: TGTGCCAGCAGCACCTCGGGCACTGAAGCTTTCTTT. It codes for CASSTSGTEAFF. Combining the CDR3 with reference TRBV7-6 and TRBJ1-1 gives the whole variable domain GAGVSQSPRYKVTKRGQDVALRCDPISGHVSLYWYRQALGQGPEFLTYFNYEAQQDKSGLPNDRFSAERPEGSISTLTIQRTEQRDSAMYRCASSTSGTEAFFGQGTRLTVV.

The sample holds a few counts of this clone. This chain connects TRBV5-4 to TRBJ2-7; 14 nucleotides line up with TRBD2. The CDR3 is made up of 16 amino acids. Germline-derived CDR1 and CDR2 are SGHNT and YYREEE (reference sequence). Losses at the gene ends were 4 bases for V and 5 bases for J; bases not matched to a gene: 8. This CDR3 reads CASSGGLAGAGNEQYF. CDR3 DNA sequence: TGTGCCAGCAGCGGGGGACTAGCGGGAGCAGGGAACGAGCAGTACTTC.

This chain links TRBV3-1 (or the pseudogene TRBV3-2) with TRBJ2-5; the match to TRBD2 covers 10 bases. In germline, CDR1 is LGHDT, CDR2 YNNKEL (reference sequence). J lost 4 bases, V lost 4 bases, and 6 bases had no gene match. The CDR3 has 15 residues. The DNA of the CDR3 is TGTGCCAGCAGCCGGACTAGCGGAAGGCGAGAGACCCAGTACTTC. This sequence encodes CASSRTSGRRETQYF.

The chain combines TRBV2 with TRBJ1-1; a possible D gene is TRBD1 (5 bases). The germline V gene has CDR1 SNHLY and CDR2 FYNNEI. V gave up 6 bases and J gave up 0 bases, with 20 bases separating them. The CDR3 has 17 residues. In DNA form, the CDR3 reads TGTGCCAGCAGACCCAGGGTTACGAGGTCTATGAACACTGAAGCTTTCTTT. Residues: CASRPRVTRSMNTEAFF.

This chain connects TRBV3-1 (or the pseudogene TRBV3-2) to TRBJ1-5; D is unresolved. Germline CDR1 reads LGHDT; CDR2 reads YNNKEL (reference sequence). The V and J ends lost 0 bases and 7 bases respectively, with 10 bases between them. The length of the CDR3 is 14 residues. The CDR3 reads CASSQDTRSQPQHF. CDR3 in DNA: TGTGCCAGCAGCCAAGATACACGGAGCCAGCCCCAGCATTTT.